This T cell receptor beta chain was captured in a study of shared clonotypes between healthy human individuals. Trimming shortened V by 0 bases and J by 5 bases, and 6 bases separated the two germline ends. The CDR3 extends over 13 amino acids. The V gene's germline CDR1 is SGHDT and CDR2 YYEEEE. TCRdb keeps only in-frame clones here, not all; method: immunoSEQ multiplex PCR. Among about 590,000 clones listed, roughly 95% were seen once. In the naive CD8 group, cells lacked CD45RO and were positively selected for CCR7, so terminally differentiated effector memory CD45RA+ cells were left out. This sequence originates from a woman in her thirties in good health. The V and J genes are TRBV5-6 and TRBJ1-5, with D uncertain. Material for sequencing was naive CD8+ T cells sorted from blood. The DNA of the CDR3 is TGTGCCAGCAGCTTGGGAACCGATCAGCCCCAGCATTTT. Protein product: CASSLGTDQPQHF.